These 11 T cell receptor beta chains originate from one sample sequenced in a study of blood T cell repertoires in COVID-19 (dated by TCRdb to the early 2020s). Library creation used the immunoSEQ multiplex PCR assay. TCRdb stores this immuneACCESS table with in-frame sequences only. Part of the clones is absent; in the studies checked, under half of the shortfall reflects unresolved V genes, and no reason is known for the rest. Here the sample has around 270,000 clones; approximately 85% occur a single time. The ten largest account for 0.85% to 1% of the sample. Sequencing was performed on peripheral blood. The receptors shown here come from a human donor with COVID-19, enrolled during active disease. The donor label of this sample is uncertain.

The chain is built from TRBV7-2 and TRBJ2-7; no definite D call. The germline gives CDR1 SGHTA, CDR2 FQGNSA. V lost 0 bases to trimming and J lost 3 bases, with 6 bases between them. CDR3 length equals 13 residues. The CDR3 DNA sequence: TGTGCCAGCAGCTTAGCGCCCGGCTACGAGCAGTACTTC. Amino acid sequence: CASSLAPGYEQYF.

The chain joins TRBV27 to TRBJ2-5; D is possibly TRBD2 (5 bases). CDR3 size: 18 residues. Germline V gene lookup returns CDR1 MNHEY and CDR2 SMNVEV (reference sequence). The germline V and J ends were trimmed by 5 bases and 5 bases, with 27 bases remaining between them. CDR3 sequence (DNA): TGTGCCAGCAGTCAAACCTTCCTTTCGCAAATTCGAGGGGAGACCCAGTACTTC. Amino acids: CASSQTFLSQIRGETQYF.

This clone has just a few counts. This sequence joins TRBV5-1 and TRBJ2-1; 8 nucleotides match TRBD2. Germline lookup yields CDR1 SGHRS and CDR2 YFSETQ. Trimming took 0 bases from V and 5 from J; bases not matched to a gene: 1. The CDR3 runs to 14 residues. The CDR3 DNA reads TGCGCCAGCAGCTTGGGACTAGCGAACAATGAGCAGTTCTTC. Encoded protein: CASSLGLANNEQFF.

The genes are TRBV5-6 and TRBJ2-2; 9 bases are a match to TRBD1. Trimming cost V 4 bases and J 4 bases; bases outside gene matches: 5. The CDR3 runs to 15 residues. Looked up from germline, CDR1 is SGHDT and CDR2 is YYEEEE. CDR3 amino acids: CASSPGTGFTGELFF. CDR3 nucleotides: TGTGCCAGCAGCCCCGGGACAGGGTTCACCGGGGAGCTGTTTTTT.

The genes are TRBV7-9 and TRBJ1-2; the match to TRBD1 covers 10 bases. Germline CDR1 reads SEHNR; CDR2 reads FQNEAQ (reference sequence). After removal of 5 bases from V and 4 bases from J, the junction contained 4 bases not matched to a gene. This CDR3 region has 14 residues. CDR3 coding DNA: TGTGCCAGCAGCGACAGGGGGCGGATCTATGGCTACACCTTC. It specifies CASSDRGRIYGYTF.

The chain carries TRBV6-2 or TRBV6-3 and TRBJ1-2, with 7 bases fitting TRBD1. CDR1 is MNHEY and CDR2 is SVGEGT in the germline V gene. With V trimmed by 2 bases and J by 7 bases, 7 bases remained unmatched. This CDR3 spans 14 amino acids. Written as DNA, the CDR3 is TGTGCCAGCAGTTACGGGACAGCGTCCGTTGGCTACACCTTC. This encodes CASSYGTASVGYTF.

The V and J genes are TRBV5-6 and TRBJ2-1, with 13 bases matching TRBD2. Trimming cost V 4 bases and J 2 bases; bases outside gene matches: 6. In germline, CDR1 is SGHDT, CDR2 YYEEEE. The CDR3 contains 17 residues. In nucleotides, the CDR3 is TGTGCCAGCAGCGGACGGACTAGCGGGAGCCCCTACAATGAGCAGTTCTTC. Its translation is CASSGRTSGSPYNEQFF.

CDR3 nucleotides: TGTGCCTGGAGATGGACAGGGGGCAGCTATGGCTACACCTTC. Protein: CAWRWTGGSYGYTF. The chain joins TRBV30 to TRBJ1-2, with 11 bases identical to TRBD1. This CDR3 spans 14 amino acids. Trimming removed 3 bases from V and 4 bases from J; junction bases left unmatched: 4. Germline-derived CDR1 and CDR2 are GTSNPN and SVGIG (reference sequence).

The CDR3 region has the DNA TGTGCCAGTCGACTAGCGGGAGATACGCAGTATTTT. Translating gives CASRLAGDTQYF. The chain recombines TRBV19 with TRBJ2-3; 10 positions match TRBD2. Per germline, CDR1 LNHDA and CDR2 SQIVND (reference sequence). The CDR3 consists of 12 residues. Unmatched junction bases numbered 1, after V lost 8 bases and J lost 5 bases.

V is TRBV28 and J is TRBJ2-1, with D maybe TRBD2 (7 bases). V was trimmed by 5 bases and J by 2 bases, leaving 13 bases between them. The CDR3 has 15 residues. Germline-derived CDR1 and CDR2 are MDHEN and SYDVKM. The CDR3 spells CASSPGGSTYNEQFF. The CDR3 DNA sequence: TGTGCCAGCAGTCCGGGGGGCAGTACCTACAATGAGCAGTTCTTC.

This chain joins TRBV30 and TRBJ1-5; D remains unclear. This CDR3 has 14 residues. Trimming left V 3 bases short and J 1 base short, with 10 bases between. Germline V gene lookup returns CDR1 GTSNPN and CDR2 SVGIG (reference sequence). The DNA for the CDR3 is TGTGCCTGGAGAGCGGCTTTGAGCAATCAGCCCCAGCATTTT. Its protein product is CAWRAALSNQPQHF.